A single T cell receptor (beta chain) is shown here with its context. This sample stems from a study of blood T cell repertoires in COVID-19. Background on the study: From T cells, B-cell-depleted T cells, or PBMCs came the material, which was cDNA or gDNA.

Individuals drawn from 20 to 30 US areas were about 18 to 90 years old. Participant reports of clinical history set cohort assignment. Recovered participants had two consecutive negative NP/OP PCR tests, healthcare professional clearance, or symptom resolution. Some clones are missing from TCRdb's copy, which holds only in-frame ones; the method was immunoSEQ multiplex PCR. The top ten clones hold approximately 10% of a sample with roughly 190,000 clones, roughly four fifths of them seen once. The CDR3 consists of 13 residues. V was shortened by 3 bases and J by 2 bases, with 4 bases between the two germline ends. Germline loops: CDR1 SGHVS, CDR2 FQNEAQ.

The sample consisted of PBMCs or T cells enriched from blood (not recorded which). The origin of this receptor is a man aged 40-50 years who had recovered from COVID-19. J is TRBJ2-2 and V is TRBV7-8; D remains unclear. This CDR3 is CASSFGNTGELFF. The CDR3 DNA is TGTGCCAGCAGCTTCGGTAACACCGGGGAGCTGTTTTTT.